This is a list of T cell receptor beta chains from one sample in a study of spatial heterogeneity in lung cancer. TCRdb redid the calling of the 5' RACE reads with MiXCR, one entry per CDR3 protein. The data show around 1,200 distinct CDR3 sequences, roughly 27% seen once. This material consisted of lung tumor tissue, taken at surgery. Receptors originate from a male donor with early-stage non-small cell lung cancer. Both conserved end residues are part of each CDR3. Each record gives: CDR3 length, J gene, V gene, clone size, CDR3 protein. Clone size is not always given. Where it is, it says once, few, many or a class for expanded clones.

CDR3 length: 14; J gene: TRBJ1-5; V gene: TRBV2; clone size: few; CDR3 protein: CASRRGLSNQPQHF
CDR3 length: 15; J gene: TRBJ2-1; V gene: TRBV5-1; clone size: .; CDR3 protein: CASSSGTSGVDEQFF
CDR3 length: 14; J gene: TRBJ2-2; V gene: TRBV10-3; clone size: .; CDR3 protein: CAISESSYTGELFF
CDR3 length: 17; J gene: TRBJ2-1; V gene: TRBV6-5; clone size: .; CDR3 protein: CASKLGLADSSYNEQFF
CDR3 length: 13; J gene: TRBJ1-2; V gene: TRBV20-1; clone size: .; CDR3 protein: CSARDRGHYGYTF
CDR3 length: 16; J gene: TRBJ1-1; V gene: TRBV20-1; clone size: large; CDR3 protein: CSARTTAGFMNTEAFF
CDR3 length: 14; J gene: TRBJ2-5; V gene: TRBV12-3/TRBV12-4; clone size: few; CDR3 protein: CASSYPRHRKTQYF
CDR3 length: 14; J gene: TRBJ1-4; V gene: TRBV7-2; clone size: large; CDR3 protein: CASRRTGGGEKLFF
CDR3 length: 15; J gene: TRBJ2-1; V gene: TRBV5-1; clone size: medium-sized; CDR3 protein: CASSQGGVGLGEQFF
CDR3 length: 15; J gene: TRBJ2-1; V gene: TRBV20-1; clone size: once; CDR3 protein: CSARVARGVYNEQFF
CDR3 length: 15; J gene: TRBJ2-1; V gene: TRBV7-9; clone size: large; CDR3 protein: CASSPGTSGSNEQFF
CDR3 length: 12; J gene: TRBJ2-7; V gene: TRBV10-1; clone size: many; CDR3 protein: CASSESAAEQYF
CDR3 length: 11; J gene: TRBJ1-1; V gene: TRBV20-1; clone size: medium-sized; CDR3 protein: CSANRNTEAFF
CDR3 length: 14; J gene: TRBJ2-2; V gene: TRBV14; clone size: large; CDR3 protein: CASRKTGESGELFF
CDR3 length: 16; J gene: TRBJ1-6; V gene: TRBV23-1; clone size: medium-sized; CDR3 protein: CASTPRGSSYNSPLHF
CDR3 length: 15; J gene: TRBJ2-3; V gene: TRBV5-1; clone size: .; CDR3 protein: CASSLDPGGSDTQYF
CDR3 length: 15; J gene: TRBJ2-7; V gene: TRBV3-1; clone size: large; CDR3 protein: CASSQWGQVNYEQYF
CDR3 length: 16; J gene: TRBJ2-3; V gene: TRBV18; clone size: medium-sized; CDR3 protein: CASSPPVTGSTDTQYF
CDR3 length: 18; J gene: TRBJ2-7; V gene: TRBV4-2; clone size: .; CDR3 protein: CASSHQPAGGLSTYEQYF
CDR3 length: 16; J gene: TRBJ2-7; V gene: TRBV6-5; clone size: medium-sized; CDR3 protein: CASSPASGEGPYEQYF
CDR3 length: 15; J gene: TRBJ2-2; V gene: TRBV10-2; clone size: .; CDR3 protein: CASKTSGTNTGELFF
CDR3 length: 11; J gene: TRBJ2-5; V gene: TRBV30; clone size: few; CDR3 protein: CASRGQETQYF
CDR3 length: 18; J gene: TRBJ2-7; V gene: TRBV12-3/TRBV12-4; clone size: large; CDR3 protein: CASSPGASSGGSSYEQYF
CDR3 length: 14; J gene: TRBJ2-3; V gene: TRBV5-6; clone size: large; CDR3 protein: CASSPAVWTDTQYF
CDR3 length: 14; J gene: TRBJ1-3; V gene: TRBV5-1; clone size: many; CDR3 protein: CASSSDSSGNTIYF
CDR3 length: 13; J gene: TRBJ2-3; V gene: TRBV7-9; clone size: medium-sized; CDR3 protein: CASSLARSNTQYF
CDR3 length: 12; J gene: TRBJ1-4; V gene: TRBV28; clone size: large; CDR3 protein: CASKATNEKLFF
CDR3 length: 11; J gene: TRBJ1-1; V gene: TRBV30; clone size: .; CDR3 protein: CAWSVRSEAFF
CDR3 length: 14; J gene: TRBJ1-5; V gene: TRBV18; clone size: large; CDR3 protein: CASSPRRGNQPQHF
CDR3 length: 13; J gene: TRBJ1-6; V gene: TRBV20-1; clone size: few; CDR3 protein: CSASGQNNSPLHF
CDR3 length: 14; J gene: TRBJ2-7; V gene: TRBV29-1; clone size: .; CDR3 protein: CSARNRDRASEQYF
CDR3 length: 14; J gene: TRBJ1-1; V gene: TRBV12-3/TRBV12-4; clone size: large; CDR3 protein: CASKIWGANTEAFF
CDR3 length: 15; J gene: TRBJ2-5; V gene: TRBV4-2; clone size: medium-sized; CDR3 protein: CASRQDRGGQETQYF
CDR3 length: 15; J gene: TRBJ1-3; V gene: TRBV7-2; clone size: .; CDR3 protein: CASSPGPDSGNTIYF
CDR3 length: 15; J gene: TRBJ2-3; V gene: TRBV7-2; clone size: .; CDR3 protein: CASSLAGTSTDTQYF
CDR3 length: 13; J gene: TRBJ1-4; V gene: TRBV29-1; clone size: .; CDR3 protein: CSVEDLTREKLFF
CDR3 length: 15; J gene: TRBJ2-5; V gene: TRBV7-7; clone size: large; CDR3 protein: CASSPFGTSQETQYF
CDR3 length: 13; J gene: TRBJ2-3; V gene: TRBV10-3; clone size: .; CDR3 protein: CAINRGVEDTQYF
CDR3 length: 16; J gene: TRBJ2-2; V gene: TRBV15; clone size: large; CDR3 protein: CATRVGRASNTGELFF
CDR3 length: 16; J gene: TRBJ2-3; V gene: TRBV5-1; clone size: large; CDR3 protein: CASSLTSGRAVDTQYF
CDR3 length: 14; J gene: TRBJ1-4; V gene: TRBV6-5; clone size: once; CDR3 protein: CASSYSGGDEKLFF
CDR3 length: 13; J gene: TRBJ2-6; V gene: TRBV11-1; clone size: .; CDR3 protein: CASSTSGANVLTF
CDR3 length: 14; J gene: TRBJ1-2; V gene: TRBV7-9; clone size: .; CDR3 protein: CASSLMQNNYGYTF
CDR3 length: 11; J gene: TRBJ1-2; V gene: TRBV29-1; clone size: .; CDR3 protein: CSVDRDYGYTF
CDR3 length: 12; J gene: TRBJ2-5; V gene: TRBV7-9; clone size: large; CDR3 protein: CASSAAGTKIYF